This T cell receptor beta chain appears in the sequencing data of a study of shared clonotypes between healthy human individuals. Findings and limits, study-wide: Across four donors, naive CD4 shared 5% to 6%, naive CD8 more than 3%, memory CD4 2.3%, memory CD8 about 0.4%. The small donor group covered limited genetic and exposure diversity.

Authors' data handling: With immunoSEQ giving junction-only sequences and no quality scores, filtering differed. TCRdb keeps only in-frame clones here, not all; method: immunoSEQ multiplex PCR. V, J and clone size are taken as reported in that table, and D and trimming were inferred from the DNA itself. The sample has around 2.3 million clones, around 95% seen once. This clone was counted once. Its target is unknown. V dropped 3 bases and J dropped 7 bases, with 12 bases sitting between them. The V gene's germline CDR1 is SGHDN and CDR2 FVKESK. The length of the CDR3 is 14 residues. This TCR was sampled from a young man in good health. The chain uses TRBV14 and TRBJ1-4, with D hard to call. The sample consisted of naive CD4+ T cells sorted from blood. This sample's subset: CD45RA+ positively selected. CDR3 sequence: CASSQVWGGEKLFF. The CDR3 DNA reads as TGTGCCAGCAGCCAGGTTTGGGGTGGTGAAAAACTGTTTTTT.